The 8 T cell receptor beta chains reported below all come from one sample, sequenced in a study of Ad26.COV2.S vaccination and SARS-CoV-2 variants. The table came from immunoSEQ multiplex PCR; TCRdb's copy has only in-frame clones and leaves some out. The sample lists more than 85,000 clones, roughly 75% seen once, with 15% to 20% in the top ten. This specimen was peripheral blood, taken after recovery from COVID-19. The source of these receptors is a human donor who had recovered from COVID-19.

The J gene is TRBJ1-2, the V gene TRBV12-3 or TRBV12-4, with 8 bases aligning to TRBD1. CDR3 length: 13 amino acids. J gave up 2 bases and V 6 bases, and 2 bases lay outside the gene matches. The CDR3 here is CASSTGGNYGYTF. The CDR3 DNA is TGTGCCAGCAGCACAGGGGGGAACTATGGCTACACCTTC.

The chain has TRBV29-1 and TRBJ1-2; 10 bases match TRBD1. This CDR3 has 13 amino acids. Germline-derived CDR1 and CDR2 are SQVTM and ANQGSEA. V trimming: 7 bases; J trimming: 3 bases; junction bases outside the gene matches: 5. DNA for the CDR3: TGCAGCGGGCGGACAGGGGGGGACTATGGCTACACCTTC. Translating it yields CSGRTGGDYGYTF.

The chain carries TRBV19 and TRBJ2-4; the match to TRBD2 covers 7 bases. J lost 8 bases, V lost 10 bases, and 8 bases had no gene match. Germline CDR1 is LNHDA and CDR2 is SQIVND (reference sequence). CDR3 length: 12 residues. The DNA for the CDR3 is TGTGCCACCTCCTACGCGGGGGACATTCAGTACTTC. This gives the protein CATSYAGDIQYF.

This chain connects TRBV5-4 to TRBJ1-2, with 7 nucleotides matching TRBD1. Germline lookup yields CDR1 SGHNT and CDR2 YYREEE (reference sequence). The CDR3 spans 13 residues. With V trimmed by 0 bases and J by 11 bases, 7 bases remained unmatched. The CDR3 coding sequence is TGTGCCAGCAGCTTGGGGCAGGGGGTCAGGTACACCTTC. It encodes CASSLGQGVRYTF. Looking up the rest from reference TRBV5-4 and TRBJ1-2 gives the full variable domain: ETGVTQSPTHLIKTRGQQVTLRCSSQSGHNTVSWYQQALGQGPQFIFQYYREEENGRGNFPPRFSGLQFPNYSSELNVNALELDDSALYLCASSLGQGVRYTFGSGTRLTVV.

This chain joins TRBV12-3 or TRBV12-4 and TRBJ2-2; D is possibly TRBD1 (6 bases). The CDR3 consists of 13 residues. The V gene lost 7 bases and the J gene lost 4 bases, with 10 bases spanning the gap. For the CDR3, the DNA is TGTGCCAGCAACCCGGACAGCACCGGGGAGCTGTTTTTT. This gives the protein CASNPDSTGELFF.

In its sample, this clone was seen once. The rearrangement uses TRBV5-1 and TRBJ2-7; D gene unclear. Germline V gene data show CDR1 as SGHRS and CDR2 as YFSETQ. This CDR3 is built from 12 residues. The germline V and J ends were trimmed by 0 bases and 4 bases, with 5 bases remaining between them. The CDR3 DNA reads TGCGCCAGCAGCTTGGACTTGTACGAGCAGTACTTC. Its protein product is CASSLDLYEQYF.

This sequence joins TRBV7-2 and TRBJ1-2, with D unclear. Germline lookup yields CDR1 SGHTA and CDR2 FQGNSA. The CDR3 spans 12 residues. V was cut by 4 bases and J by 5 bases, with 8 bases left in between. The CDR3 DNA reads TGTGCCAGCAGCTGGGGAGCTTATGGCTACACCTTC. As protein: CASSWGAYGYTF.

The chain recombines TRBV18 with TRBJ2-5; D call uncertain. V was trimmed by 1 base and J by 5 bases, leaving 14 bases between them. CDR3 length: 15 amino acids. The germline V gene has CDR1 KGHSH and CDR2 LQKENI. DNA for the CDR3: TGTGCCAGCTCACCACAGACGACCGTGATGGAGACCCAGTACTTC. This codes for CASSPQTTVMETQYF.